This is a list of T cell receptor beta chains from one sample in a study of T cell responses to AZD1222 COVID-19 vaccine. Profiling relied on immunoSEQ multiplex PCR, and the TCRdb table lists in-frame clones only, not all of them. The table shows 200,000 or so clones, with 85% to 90% occurring only once. Material: peripheral blood, obtained on day 0 of AZD1222 vaccination. The receptors here all came from an adult in good health. CDR3s include the opening cysteine and the closing phenylalanine or tryptophan. A D gene is named only where the DNA matches it firmly. Clone size appears in some rows only: once, few, many, or a class for an expanded clone.

- | 12 | TRBD2 | TRBJ2-1 | TRBV11-2 | CASSPAGNEQFF | TGTGCCAGCAGCCCAGCGGGGAATGAGCAGTTCTTC
- | 16 | - | TRBJ2-1 | TRBV3-1/TRBV3-2 | CASSQVAGTPTEKQFF | TGTGCCAGCAGCCAGGTTGCCGGGACCCCTACTGAGAAGCAGTTCTTC
few | 16 | - | TRBJ1-2 | TRBV5-1 | CASSLDRVGTAEGYTF | TGCGCCAGCAGCTTGGATAGGGTAGGGACGGCAGAGGGCTACACCTTC
- | 16 | - | TRBJ2-7 | TRBV5-6 | CASSQIVAGTSYEQYF | TGTGCCAGCAGCCAAATAGTGGCGGGGACCTCCTACGAGCAGTACTTC
- | 16 | TRBD1 | TRBJ1-2 | TRBV19 | CASSVFPGQGAYGYTF | TGTGCCAGTAGTGTCTTTCCAGGACAGGGGGCCTATGGCTACACCTTC
- | 20 | - | TRBJ1-6 | TRBV4-3 | CASSQDLGRGNRSYNSPLHF | TGCGCCAGCAGCCAAGATCTGGGTCGAGGGAACCGCTCCTATAATTCACCCCTCCACTTT
- | 14 | - | TRBJ2-5 | TRBV7-2 | CASSLRLASETQYF | TGTGCCAGCAGCTTAAGGCTAGCATCAGAGACCCAGTACTTC
- | 13 | - | TRBJ2-3 | TRBV3-1/TRBV3-2 | CASSRRGKDTQYF | TGTGCCAGCAGCCGACGGGGCAAGGATACGCAGTATTTT
- | 17 | - | TRBJ2-5 | TRBV6-4 | CASSFLSKAGVQETQYF | TGTGCCAGCAGTTTTCTATCTAAGGCTGGCGTCCAAGAGACCCAGTACTTC
- | 15 | - | TRBJ1-3 | TRBV4-3 | CASSQDTGGGNTIYF | TGCGCCAGCAGCCAAGATACAGGTGGGGGAAACACCATATATTTT
- | 13 | - | TRBJ1-1 | TRBV5-1 | CASSLDKLNEAFF | TGCGCCAGCAGCCTGGACAAGTTAAATGAAGCTTTCTTT
- | 15 | - | TRBJ2-7 | TRBV21-1 | CASSPVTGGIYEQYF | TGTGCCAGCAGCCCCGTGACAGGGGGGATCTACGAGCAGTACTTC
- | 15 | - | TRBJ2-2 | TRBV11-3 | CASSLTSFGTGELFF | TGTGCCAGCAGCCTGACTAGTTTCGGCACCGGGGAGCTGTTTTTT
- | 11 | - | TRBJ2-1 | TRBV12-3/TRBV12-4 | CASSRINEQFF | TGTGCCAGCAGCAGGATCAATGAGCAGTTCTTC
- | 14 | - | TRBJ1-5 | TRBV6-5 | CASSRRNSNQPQHF | TGTGCCAGCAGCAGGCGTAATAGCAATCAGCCCCAGCATTTT
once | 14 | - | TRBJ2-5 | TRBV9 | CASSKRVGGETQYF | TGTGCCAGCAGCAAACGAGTCGGGGGAGAGACCCAGTACTTC
- | 16 | TRBD1 | TRBJ2-7 | TRBV11-2 | CASSLTAFDRAYEQYF | TGTGCCAGCAGCTTGACCGCCTTCGACAGGGCCTACGAGCAGTACTTC
- | 14 | TRBD1 | TRBJ1-5 | TRBV6-2/TRBV6-3 | CASTPGQNNQPQHF | TGTGCCAGCACCCCGGGACAGAACAATCAGCCCCAGCATTTT
- | 15 | TRBD2 | TRBJ2-1 | TRBV5-1 | CASSLLAGALNEQFF | TGCGCCAGCAGCCTTCTAGCGGGAGCACTCAATGAGCAGTTCTTC
few | 17 | TRBD2 | TRBJ2-5 | TRBV4-1 | CASSPADGGGAWETQYF | TGCGCCAGCAGCCCCGCGGATGGCGGGGGGGCATGGGAGACCCAGTACTTC
- | 16 | TRBD2 | TRBJ2-2 | TRBV10-3 | CAISERLAGGSGELFF | TGTGCCATCAGTGAGAGGCTAGCGGGAGGATCCGGGGAGCTGTTTTTT
- | 13 | - | TRBJ2-7 | TRBV2 | CASSATETSEQYF | TGTGCCAGCAGCGCGACGGAAACTTCCGAGCAGTACTTC
- | 16 | - | TRBJ1-5 | TRBV18 | CASSQGLGEGGQPQHF | TGTGCCAGCTCACAGGGATTAGGGGAAGGAGGCCAGCCCCAGCATTTT
- | 16 | - | TRBJ1-3 | TRBV4-2 | CASSQETGAGGNTIYF | TGTGCCAGCAGCCAAGAGACAGGAGCAGGGGGAAACACCATATATTTT
- | 17 | TRBD1 | TRBJ1-2 | TRBV3-1/TRBV3-2 | CASSLKGTGGSRYGYTF | TGTGCCAGCAGCCTCAAAGGGACAGGGGGTAGCCGCTATGGCTACACCTTC
- | 13 | - | TRBJ1-2 | TRBV28 | CASSADSSYGYTF | TGTGCCAGCAGTGCAGACAGTTCTTATGGCTACACCTTC
- | 15 | - | TRBJ2-7 | TRBV9 | CASSVDSSGYWEQYF | TGTGCCAGCAGCGTAGATAGCTCGGGGTATTGGGAGCAGTACTTC
once | 11 | - | TRBJ1-2 | TRBV5-6 | CASSWGVGYTF | TGTGCCAGCAGCTGGGGGGTCGGCTACACCTTC
- | 14 | - | TRBJ1-2 | TRBV28 | CASSLPVRNYGYTF | TGTGCCAGCAGTTTACCAGTCCGTAATTATGGCTACACCTTC
- | 15 | TRBD1 | TRBJ2-7 | TRBV18 | CASSPGTGGPYEQYF | TGTGCCAGCTCACCAGGGACAGGGGGCCCCTACGAGCAGTACTTC
- | 15 | - | TRBJ1-5 | TRBV7-9 | CASSPGARGNQPQHF | TGTGCCAGCAGCCCGGGGGCAAGGGGCAATCAGCCCCAGCATTTT
- | 20 | - | TRBJ1-5 | TRBV6-1 | CASSEARDTSGGGGNQPQHF | TGTGCCAGCAGTGAAGCCCGGGATACGAGCGGGGGTGGGGGCAATCAGCCCCAGCATTTT
- | 14 | - | TRBJ1-5 | TRBV19 | CASSIPSTNQPQHF | TGTGCCAGTAGTATTCCCAGTACGAATCAGCCCCAGCATTTT
- | 15 | - | TRBJ2-3 | TRBV5-4 | CASSLGQESTDTQYF | TGTGCCAGCAGCTTGGGACAGGAGAGCACAGATACGCAGTATTTT
- | 13 | - | TRBJ1-2 | TRBV19 | CASSILGSGGYTF | TGTGCCAGTAGTATTTTGGGGTCTGGCGGCTACACCTTC
- | 15 | TRBD2 | TRBJ2-2 | TRBV5-4 | CASSFGTINTGELFF | TGTGCCAGCAGCTTTGGGACTATCAACACCGGGGAGCTGTTTTTT
few | 11 | - | TRBJ2-1 | TRBV11-3 | CASSQYNEQFF | TGTGCCAGCAGTCAGTACAATGAGCAGTTCTTC
- | 17 | - | TRBJ1-2 | TRBV6-4 | CASSGFLPPGQNYGYTF | TGTGCCAGCAGTGGGTTTCTCCCCCCGGGCCAAAACTATGGCTACACCTTC
- | 15 | - | TRBJ2-3 | TRBV5-4 | CASSPSSEATDTQYF | TGTGCCAGCAGCCCTTCTAGCGAGGCGACAGATACGCAGTATTTT
- | 15 | TRBD1 | TRBJ2-2 | TRBV30 | CAGLTGGMATGELFF | TGTGCCGGCCTAACAGGGGGCATGGCTACCGGGGAGCTGTTTTTT
- | 14 | TRBD1 | TRBJ1-2 | TRBV4-2 | CASSRLGQEDGYTF | TGTGCCAGCAGCCGCCTAGGACAGGAGGATGGCTACACCTTC